These 25 T cell receptor beta chains were sequenced from one sample in a study of monozygotic twins with inflammatory bowel disease. TCRdb reprocessed the 5' RACE reads and keeps a single row for each CDR3 protein, giving no DNA. This table lists approximately 330,000 distinct CDR3 sequences. Sequencing was performed on blood. The source is a human donor with ulcerative colitis or Crohn's disease, or a healthy co-twin of an affected twin (not recorded which).

The rearrangement uses TRBV27 and TRBJ2-7; the TCRdb D gene call, TRBD2, has no DNA to confirm it. CDR1 and CDR2 from the germline V gene are MNHEY and SMNVEV (reference sequence). This CDR3 has 15 amino acids. The CDR3 is CASSPSRAGAWEQYF.

The CDR3 region is CAISALAGVETQYF. The rearrangement uses TRBV10-3 and TRBJ2-5; TCRdb's D call, TRBD2, is unchecked because there is no DNA. Germline CDR1 ENHRY, CDR2 SYGVKD. The CDR3 totals 14 residues.

V is TRBV18 and J is TRBJ2-7; TCRdb returns TRBD1, unconfirmable since there is no DNA. Germline V lookup: CDR1 KGHSH, CDR2 LQKENI. The CDR3 is 15 residues long. This CDR3 is CASSPSLQGNYEQYF.

The chain joins TRBV27 to TRBJ2-2; TCRdb returns TRBD1, unconfirmable since there is no DNA. This CDR3 is 20 amino acids long. The germline gives CDR1 MNHEY, CDR2 SMNVEV (reference sequence). CDR3 in amino acids: CASSLSRTRAGRLNTGELFF.

This rearrangement joins TRBV24-1 to TRBJ1-5; the D gene TCRdb calls, TRBD1, cannot be checked with no DNA. This CDR3 has 15 residues. Germline-derived CDR1 and CDR2 are KGHDR and SFDVKD. The CDR3 is CATSDAGTGNQPQHF.

The chain couples TRBV5-1 to TRBJ2-1; the D gene TCRdb calls, TRBD1, cannot be checked with no DNA. Germline-derived CDR1 and CDR2 are SGHRS and YFSETQ. The CDR3 has 17 amino acids. CDR3 residues: CASSLARGTRHNNEQFF. The whole variable domain, filled in from reference TRBV5-1 and TRBJ2-1, reads KAGVTQTPRYLIKTRGQQVTLSCSPISGHRSVSWYQQTPGQGLQFLFEYFSETQRNKGNFPGRFSGRQFSNSRSEMNVSTLELGDSALYLCASSLARGTRHNNEQFFGPGTRLTVL.

The genes are TRBV15 and TRBJ2-1. This CDR3 is built from 15 residues. Germline CDR1 is LNHNV and CDR2 is YYDKDF (reference sequence). CDR3 sequence: CATSRGRGPYNEQFF. Full variable domain (rest looked up from reference TRBV15 and TRBJ2-1): DAMVIQNPRYQVTQFGKPVTLSCSQTLNHNVMYWYQQKSSQAPKLLFHYYDKDFNNEADTPDNFQSRRPNTSFCFLDIRSPGLGDTAMYLCATSRGRGPYNEQFFGPGTRLTVL.

This sequence joins TRBV27 and TRBJ2-1; TCRdb calls TRBD2, which cannot be checked without DNA. The CDR3 spans 12 residues. Germline V lookup: CDR1 MNHEY, CDR2 SMNVEV (reference sequence). CDR3 sequence reads: CASRRGTDEQFF.

The chain employs TRBV4-1 and TRBJ2-1; TCRdb gives TRBD1 as the D gene, but with no DNA this cannot be confirmed. The CDR3 covers 16 residues. CDR1 and CDR2 from the germline V gene are MGHRA and YSYEKL. This CDR3 is CASSQRGDRSYNEQFF.

The chain combines TRBV5-1 with TRBJ2-1; TCRdb's D gene call, TRBD2, goes unchecked for lack of DNA. Germline V gene data show CDR1 as SGHRS and CDR2 as YFSETQ. The CDR3 consists of 16 residues. This CDR3 is CASHFGTRDSYNEQFF.

This chain uses TRBV20-1 with TRBJ2-2; no DNA is available, so the TRBD1 call from TCRdb remains unchecked. Per the germline V gene, CDR1 is DFQATT and CDR2 is SNEGSKA (reference sequence). This CDR3 is 17 amino acids long. Here the CDR3 reads CSAKKPGSLANTGELFF.

This chain links TRBV4-1 with TRBJ2-4; TCRdb reports TRBD2, a call that lacks DNA to check it against. This CDR3 spans 18 amino acids. Germline V lookup: CDR1 MGHRA, CDR2 YSYEKL. The CDR3 sequence: CASSQGLAGGIAKNIQYF.

The rearrangement links TRBV20-1 to TRBJ2-7; TCRdb gives TRBD2 as the D gene, but with no DNA this cannot be confirmed. This CDR3 region has 13 residues. Germline V gene sequence: CDR1 DFQATT, CDR2 SNEGSKA (reference sequence). The CDR3 sequence is CSARAGGPSEQYF.

The chain uses TRBV12-3 or TRBV12-4 and TRBJ1-2; TCRdb's assignment of TRBD1 cannot be checked, as there is no DNA. The CDR3 is 14 residues long. CDR3 loop: CASSNRGIASGYTF.

The CDR3 loop is CASSEDRNQETQYF. The rearrangement joins TRBV6-1 to TRBJ2-5. This CDR3 spans 14 amino acids. Germline CDR1 MNHNS, CDR2 SASEGT.

This chain connects TRBV5-1 to TRBJ1-2. The CDR3 loop spans 13 amino acids. Germline V gene lookup returns CDR1 SGHRS and CDR2 YFSETQ. The CDR3 reads CASSEGLAYGYTF.

The V call is TRBV5-1, the J call TRBJ2-7; lacking DNA, the TRBD1 call made by TCRdb goes unchecked. CDR3 length: 14 residues. Germline V gives CDR1 SGHRS, CDR2 YFSETQ. CDR3: CASSFQGGLHEQYF.

This rearrangement joins TRBV5-1 to TRBJ2-1. CDR3 size: 16 residues. Germline lookup yields CDR1 SGHRS and CDR2 YFSETQ. Here the CDR3 reads CASSPVGLATYNEQFF. The whole variable domain, remainder taken from reference TRBV5-1 and TRBJ2-1, is KAGVTQTPRYLIKTRGQQVTLSCSPISGHRSVSWYQQTPGQGLQFLFEYFSETQRNKGNFPGRFSGRQFSNSRSEMNVSTLELGDSALYLCASSPVGLATYNEQFFGPGTRLTVL.

The chain carries TRBV6-2 or TRBV6-3 and TRBJ2-7. CDR3 length equals 12 residues. Per the germline V gene, CDR1 is MNHEY and CDR2 is SVGEGT. The CDR3 loop reads CASSYLDYEQYF.

The V gene is TRBV20-1, the J gene TRBJ1-5. The CDR3 spans 14 residues. The germline V gene encodes CDR1 DFQATT and CDR2 SNEGSKA (reference sequence). The CDR3 is CSARDLNSNQPQHF.

This chain joins TRBV6-5 and TRBJ1-2; there is no DNA to check the TCRdb D call of TRBD1. The germline CDR1 and CDR2 sequences are MNHEY and SVGAGI. The CDR3 spans 18 residues. The CDR3 reads CASSYYPPERRTNYGYTF.

V and J are TRBV20-1 and TRBJ1-3. The CDR3 is 14 residues long. The germline gives CDR1 DFQATT, CDR2 SNEGSKA (reference sequence). This chain's CDR3 is CSAIDRTAGNTIYF.

J is TRBJ2-3 and V is TRBV4-1; the D call of TRBD2 rests on TCRdb alone, since no DNA is present to check it. Germline assignment: CDR1 MGHRA and CDR2 YSYEKL. CDR3 length equals 16 residues. CDR3 amino acids: CASSQELAGPTDTQYF.

The rearrangement links TRBV5-6 to TRBJ2-3; TCRdb returns TRBD2, unconfirmable since there is no DNA. This CDR3 has 15 residues. The germline gives CDR1 SGHDT, CDR2 YYEEEE. CDR3 residues: CASSLDGGAPDTQYF.

CDR3 amino acids: CSAQESDRDLQGYTF. The J gene is TRBJ1-2, the V gene TRBV20-1; the TRBD1 assignment by TCRdb is unverifiable without DNA. Germline-derived CDR1 and CDR2 are DFQATT and SNEGSKA (reference sequence). The CDR3 loop spans 15 amino acids.